The 20 T cell receptor beta chains presented below share a single source sample, sequenced in a study of T cells in women clearing cervical HPV infection. The repertoire was sequenced with immunoSEQ multiplex PCR; TCRdb's copy has only in-frame clones and lacks some. The sample table sets out roughly 34,000 clones. Sequenced sample: blood buffy coat. The receptor source for this set is a woman between 18 and 75 years old with a cervical HPV16 infection that either progressed to CIN3+ or cleared (not recorded which).

With respect to this clone: Read coverage stops 3 residues before the CDR3 terminus; the germline J gene supplies the remainder. The chain joins TRBV18 to TRBJ2-4; D is perhaps TRBD1 or TRBD2 (6 bases each). CDR3 length equals 13 residues. The germline V gene encodes CDR1 KGHSH and CDR2 LQKENI. The covered CDR3 bases are TGTGCCAGCTTGGAGGGGGTTGCTGATGGT. Its translation is CASLEGVADG. The whole CDR3 protein reads CASLEGVADGQYF.

Turning to this clone: The sequenced fragment ends 3 residues before the CDR3 boundary, so the rest is inferred from the germline J gene. V gene TRBV20-1 combines with J gene TRBJ1-5, with D tentatively TRBD1 (6 bases). Germline V CDR1 and CDR2: DFQATT, SNEGSKA (reference sequence). The germline V and J ends were trimmed by 3 bases and 7 bases, with 16 bases remaining between them. The CDR3 is 14 residues long. The CDR3 is CSASDNRVEQPQHF. CDR3 DNA, as far as it was read: TGCAGTGCTAGTGATAACAGGGTCGAACAGCCC.

A remark on this clone: Sequencing ends 3 residues short of the CDR3 end; the germline J gene provides the rest. J is TRBJ2-5 and V is TRBV5-1; D might be TRBD2 (7 bases). Germline loops: CDR1 SGHRS, CDR2 YFSETQ. The CDR3 has 14 amino acids. The V end was cut by 5 bases, the J end by 4 bases, with 15 bases between. The DNA read from the CDR3 is TGCGCCAGCAGGTCGGGGGGCCCGGGAGAGACC. Translating it yields CASRSGGPGET. The whole CDR3 region reads CASRSGGPGETQYF.

Turning to this clone: The read ends 3 residues early relative to the CDR3; the germline J gene fills the gap. The chain carries TRBV5-4 and TRBJ2-2, with TRBD1 matching 7 bases. CDR1 is SGHNT and CDR2 is YYREEE in the germline V gene (reference sequence). With 1 base clipped from V and 5 bases from J, the junction kept 8 bases outside the gene matches. There are 16 residues in the CDR3. The part of the CDR3 DNA that was read is TGTGCCAGCAGCTTGAGAGGGGGCAGTCTAACCGGGGAG. Translating it yields CASSLRGGSLTGE. The complete CDR3 sequence is CASSLRGGSLTGELFF.

For this clone: The read finishes 3 residues shy of the CDR3 end, and the germline J gene is used to complete it. The V call is TRBV30, the J call TRBJ2-4; no clear D gene. Trimming stripped 2 bases from V and 5 bases from J, with 4 bases between. CDR1 is GTSNPN and CDR2 is SVGIG in the germline V gene (reference sequence). The CDR3 covers 11 residues. The DNA read from the CDR3 is TGTGCCTGGAGTCTTGAAAACATT. This gives the protein CAWSLENI. The entire CDR3 protein reads CAWSLENIQYF.

Note on this clone: The read comes to an end 3 residues before the CDR3 does, leaving the germline J gene to fill in the end. This rearrangement joins TRBV20-1 to TRBJ1-1; no clear D gene. The V end lost 2 bases, the J end lost 5 bases, and 18 bases lay between the germline ends. From germline, CDR1 is DFQATT and CDR2 SNEGSKA (reference sequence). This CDR3 contains 15 residues. CDR3 DNA (partial): TGCAGTGCTAGACGCAGGACTGGATGGGATACTGAA. Translating it yields CSARRRTGWDTE. The complete CDR3 reads CSARRRTGWDTEAFF.

A word on this clone: The observed sequence ends 3 residues before the CDR3 terminus, with the missing tail filled in from the germline J gene. The V call is TRBV7-9, the J call TRBJ2-1, with D hard to call. Deletions cut 1 base from V and 8 bases from J, with 9 bases between. This CDR3 has 13 residues. Germline V gives CDR1 SEHNR, CDR2 FQNEAQ (reference sequence). CDR3 DNA, as far as it was read: TGTGCCAGCAGCTTAGTCGAGGCCGATGAG. It encodes CASSLVEADE. The CDR3 in its entirety is CASSLVEADEQFF. Together with reference TRBV7-9 and TRBJ2-1, the CDR3 gives the full variable domain: DTGVSQNPRHKITKRGQNVTFRCDPISEHNRLYWYRQTLGQGPEFLTYFQNEAQLEKSRLLSDRFSAERPKGSFSTLEIQRTEQGDSAMYLCASSLVEADEQFFGPGTRLTVL.

The CDR3 bases that were read are TGCAGCGTTTTCTCGAGCGGGACTGAAAAA. Its translation: CSVFSSGTEK. The full CDR3 sequence reads CSVFSSGTEKLFF. The genes are TRBV29-1 and TRBJ1-4; a possible D gene is TRBD1 (5 bases). The read terminates 3 residues before the CDR3 end, so the remaining end is supplied by the germline J gene. The length of the CDR3 is 13 residues. Trimming took off 5 bases at V and 7 bases at J, with 14 bases between the two ends. Germline CDR1 SQVTM, CDR2 ANQGSEA.

As for this clone: Coverage ceases 3 residues before the CDR3 finishes, and the germline J gene fills in the end. The genes are TRBV30 and TRBJ2-3; TRBD2 aligns across 12 bases. Looked up from germline, CDR1 is GTSNPN and CDR2 is SVGIG (reference sequence). There are 15 residues in the CDR3. J was trimmed by 6 bases and V by 7 bases; bases with no gene match: 11. The DNA read from the CDR3 is TGTGCCTTTAAGGGGCTAGCGGGGGGGTTTGATACG. This gives the protein CAFKGLAGGFDT. The CDR3 in its entirety is CAFKGLAGGFDTQYF.

Notes on this clone: The CDR3 extends 3 residues past the end of the read, so its final part is completed from the germline J gene. This chain connects TRBV18 to TRBJ2-4; possibly TRBD1 for D (6 bases). Germline CDR1 and CDR2: KGHSH and LQKENI. This CDR3 has 13 residues. CDR3 DNA, as far as it was read: TGTGCCAGCTCCCCGGACAGCCTGTATGGT. This codes for CASSPDSLYG. The whole CDR3 protein reads CASSPDSLYGQYF.

Worth noting for this clone: The sequence runs out 3 residues before the end of the CDR3; the remainder is reconstructed from the germline J gene. V usage is TRBV20-1 and J usage is TRBJ1-2, with 8 bases fitting TRBD1. Per germline, CDR1 DFQATT and CDR2 SNEGSKA (reference sequence). The CDR3 is 14 amino acids. Incomplete CDR3 DNA: TGCAGTGCTACTCTCGGAGACAGGGGAAGCGGC. It yields the protein CSATLGDRGSG. In full, the CDR3 reads CSATLGDRGSGYTF.

As for this clone: The read comes to an end 3 residues before the CDR3 does, leaving the germline J gene to fill in the end. This rearrangement joins TRBV7-2 to TRBJ2-3, with D perhaps matching TRBD2 (5 bases). The CDR3 length is 15 residues. The V gene lost 4 bases and the J gene lost 4 bases, with 15 bases spanning the gap. Germline loops: CDR1 SGHTA, CDR2 FQGNSA. The covered CDR3 bases are TGTGCCAGCAGCTATTCTAGGCTAGCTGCAGATACG. Protein product: CASSYSRLAADT. In full, the CDR3 is CASSYSRLAADTQYF.

On this clone itself: The read stops 3 residues short of the end of the CDR3; the missing end is completed from the germline J gene. This chain joins TRBV20-1 and TRBJ2-5; 8 positions agree with TRBD2. With V trimmed by 7 bases and J by 5 bases, 9 bases remained unmatched. Germline CDR1 is DFQATT and CDR2 is SNEGSKA (reference sequence). The CDR3 has 13 amino acids. The CDR3 here is CSVAGGEFETQYF. The CDR3 bases that were read are TGCAGTGTCGCGGGGGGTGAGTTTGAGACC.

A note on this clone: Sequencing ends 3 residues short of the CDR3 end; the germline J gene provides the rest. The chain has TRBV19 and TRBJ1-1; TRBD1 agrees at 7 bases. CDR3 length: 14 amino acids. Germline CDR1 LNHDA, CDR2 SQIVND (reference sequence). J lost 1 base, V lost 10 bases, and 9 bases had no gene match. The chain's CDR3 is CATTLGQPNTEAFF. The covered CDR3 bases are TGTGCCACGACCTTGGGACAGCCGAACACTGAA.

Points on this clone: The CDR3 extends 3 residues past the end of the read, so its final part is completed from the germline J gene. Other DNA variants within this sample encode the same CDR3. The chain uses TRBV5-1 and TRBJ1-1, with a tentative D call TRBD1 (6 bases). The CDR3 has 14 residues. Germline-derived CDR1 and CDR2 are SGHRS and YFSETQ. The V end lost 3 bases, the J end lost 1 base, and 10 bases lay between the germline ends. The sequenced CDR3 bases are TGCGCCAGCAGCTCGAGGACAGCGAACACTGAA. It is translated as CASSSRTANTE. The CDR3 as a whole reads CASSSRTANTEAFF. Filled out from reference TRBV5-1 and TRBJ1-1, the complete variable domain reads KAGVTQTPRYLIKTRGQQVTLSCSPISGHRSVSWYQQTPGQGLQFLFEYFSETQRNKGNFPGRFSGRQFSNSRSEMNVSTLELGDSALYLCASSSRTANTEAFFGQGTRLTVV.

Concerning this clone itself: The CDR3 goes on 3 residues after the read ends, and that part is filled in from the germline J gene. The chain has TRBV20-1 and TRBJ2-7; a possible D gene is TRBD1 (5 bases). CDR3 length: 17 amino acids. The germline V gene encodes CDR1 DFQATT and CDR2 SNEGSKA (reference sequence). Trimming pared 1 base from V and 0 bases from J, leaving 19 bases between. Partial CDR3 DNA: TGCAGTGCTAGAGCCATAGGGGCAGGGTGGCCCTCCTACGAG. Translating gives CSARAIGAGWPSYE. In full, the CDR3 is CSARAIGAGWPSYEQYF.

The CDR3 DNA, read in part, is TGTGCCAGCAGTTCTGGACAGGGGATGAACACTGAA. Translated, it gives CASSSGQGMNTE. From start to end, the CDR3 is CASSSGQGMNTEAFF. The V and J genes are TRBV7-9 and TRBJ1-1; 9 bases match TRBD1. The DNA ends 3 residues before the CDR3 does, and the rest of the CDR3 is filled in from the germline J gene. After removal of 6 bases from V and 0 bases from J, the junction contained 5 bases not matched to a gene. From germline, CDR1 is SEHNR and CDR2 FQNEAQ (reference sequence). This CDR3 has 15 amino acids. Looking up the rest from reference TRBV7-9 and TRBJ1-1 gives the full variable domain: DTGVSQNPRHKITKRGQNVTFRCDPISEHNRLYWYRQTLGQGPEFLTYFQNEAQLEKSRLLSDRFSAERPKGSFSTLEIQRTEQGDSAMYLCASSSGQGMNTEAFFGQGTRLTVV.

Turning to this clone: The junction does not match germline at one end; this may be a read error. From the germline J gene comes the end of the CDR3, since the read stops 3 residues before it. Distinct nucleotide sequences in the sample also encode this CDR3. The V gene is TRBV30, the J gene TRBJ1-3, with D possibly being TRBD1 (6 bases). Germline V lookup: CDR1 GTSNPN, CDR2 SVGIG (reference sequence). This CDR3 is built from 15 residues. The sequenced part of the CDR3 DNA is TGTGCCTGGAGTGTACGCAGGGGTTCTGGAAACACG. This translates into CAWSVRRGSGNT. The full CDR3 protein reads CAWSVRRGSGNTIYF.

Details on this clone: The CDR3 goes on 3 residues after the read ends, and that part is filled in from the germline J gene. The chain is built from TRBV5-4 and TRBJ2-1; a possible D gene is TRBD1 (5 bases). Germline CDR1 and CDR2: SGHNT and YYREEE (reference sequence). The CDR3 is made up of 14 amino acids. Trimming took off 3 bases at V and 5 bases at J, with 12 bases between the two ends. Incomplete CDR3 DNA: TGTGCCAGCAGCTGGGGCCGCAGCGACAATGAG. Protein product: CASSWGRSDNE. The complete CDR3 sequence is CASSWGRSDNEQFF.

In regard to this clone: The read terminates 3 residues before the CDR3 end, so the remaining end is supplied by the germline J gene. This chain joins TRBV10-3 and TRBJ1-5, with a tentative D call TRBD1 (5 bases). Germline V gene sequence: CDR1 ENHRY, CDR2 SYGVKD. This CDR3 has 15 amino acids. The V gene lost 3 bases and the J gene lost 0 bases, with 9 bases spanning the gap. Incomplete CDR3 DNA: TGTGCCATCAGTGAAGGGGATTATAGCAATCAGCCC. Translation: CAISEGDYSNQP. The CDR3 in full is CAISEGDYSNQPQHF.